This T cell receptor beta chain is from a study of PD-L1 blockade in urothelial cancer (dated by TCRdb to the late 2010s). In terms of the full investigation: Every patient began therapy in the mid-2010s and was given atezolizumab 1,200 mg intravenously every 3 weeks. About 90% of the roughly 29 patients were identified as males with urothelial cancer of bladder origin, and a prior smoking history was reported by 18 of 29 patients. Patients had an ECOG performance status of 0 or 1 and had received between 0 and 3 prior chemotherapy regimens. Blood samples were analyzed at two time points: 3 weeks after treatment start (second dose) and 6 weeks after treatment start. Blood samples gave median yields of about 150,000 T cells and around 88,000 unique TCRs, along with a median clonality of about 0.084. Somatic, immune and clinical correlates of response to PD-L1 blockade with atezolizumab in urothelial cancer were the focus of an exploratory multi-omic analysis. Pretreatment tumor samples and matched peripheral blood, collected serially before and after atezolizumab treatment, underwent TCR sequencing. Progression-free survival longer than 6 months counted as durable clinical benefit, and TCR features were additionally tested against both progression-free and overall survival. In the same patients who had TCR sequencing, pretreatment tumors also underwent whole exome sequencing and RNA sequencing. Durable clinical benefit was achieved by nine patients and was not achieved by 20 patients. Some 30 patients had pretreatment blood TCR-seq, about 25 had at least one posttreatment blood collection, and about 25 had tumor TCR-seq. The paper as a whole reports these results and caveats: Among patients with durable benefit, tumor-associated TCR clones showed greater expansion in peripheral blood 3 weeks after treatment started (n of about 21, p = 0.022). Because of the small sample size (n ≈ 29) and the many exploratory analyses performed, the results are intended to be regarded as hypothesis-generating. A pretreatment peripheral blood TCR clonality below the median was linked to improved progression-free and overall survival.

The trim is 11 bases for V and 0 bases for J, with a gap of 16 bases between the germline ends. There are 14 amino acids in the CDR3, from cysteine to phenylalanine inclusive. Only CDR3 DNA remains: 42 bases, in frame from the first base. Reading the germline V gene (reference sequence) gives CDR1 LNHDA and CDR2 SQIVND. Synthetic TCR analog templates were spiked into each PCR so that absolute template abundance could be estimated from read counts. Using the immunoSEQ assay, TCRbeta CDR3 regions were amplified from genomic DNA with bias-controlled V and J gene primers. Sequencing of rearranged TCRbeta segments was done at approximately 20X coverage. In the paper's pipeline: Clustering was used to correct sequencing errors, and CDR3s were annotated against IMGT so that V, D and J genes could be assigned. Downstream analyses used only productive TCRbeta rearrangements, leaving out any out-of-frame or stop-codon sequences. Clonality was calculated as one minus the Shannon entropy normalized by the log of the number of unique productive sequences. Fisher's exact test with Benjamini-Hochberg correction, at a threshold of adjusted p below 0.01, was used to find clones that differed between time points or between blood and tumor. Here the immuneACCESS table is served through TCRdb, limited to in-frame sequences with V and J called. Missing clones are a known gap in these copies; in checked studies unresolved V genes cover under half, and the rest lacks a known reason. V, J and clone size reflect that table, while D and trimming were determined from the DNA. The sample table holds 75,000 to 95,000 clones, of which around four fifths were seen once. Clones ranked in the top ten supply 6.5% to 8% of the sample.

Per the publication, the time point label means: pretreatment peripheral blood. A cohort of 25 to 30 patients with locally advanced or metastatic urothelial carcinoma, treated at Memorial Sloan Kettering on a trial protocol, was included. Peripheral blood mononuclear cells were collected pretreatment and during treatment, at between 1 and 8 total time points per patient. The Qiagen DNeasy Blood extraction kit was used to purify genomic DNA from total PBMCs and from tumor samples. PBMCs were collected pretreatment and during treatment, and were isolated and stored as previously described. As regards this clone: Its antigen is still unknown. Base qualities are not recorded, but no much larger clone differs from it by a single base.

The clonotype was recovered from a man aged 40-50 years with urothelial cancer. The sequenced sample was PBMCs, obtained around atezolizumab (anti-PD-L1) treatment. In this chain, TRBV19 is recombined with TRBJ1-1, with no reliable assignment of the D segment. The DNA sequence is given as TGTGCCTCTAGGGCGGGCATTCTGAACACTGAAGCTTTCTTT. The translation is CASRAGILNTEAFF.